The rows below give T cell receptor beta chains drawn from one sample of a study of T-cell reconstitution after alpha-beta-depleted transplantation in children. From the PCR reads, TCRdb called clonotypes with MiXCR, one entry per CDR3 protein. The data contain nearly 350,000 distinct CDR3 sequences, roughly 17% of them singletons. This specimen consisted of PBMCs, mostly from graft donor cells, obtained 360 days after TCRalphabeta/CD19-depleted stem cell transplant. The receptors derive from a male patient between 2 and 10 years old who had a stem cell transplant for acute lymphoblastic leukemia, so the T cells may come from the graft donor. Both conserved end residues are part of each CDR3. Fields, in order: V gene, clone size, D gene, J gene, CDR3 protein, CDR3 DNA. The D gene is left open where the match is weak. Rows may omit the clone size; those that give it use once, few, many or a size class.

TRBV29-1	many	-	TRBJ2-1	CSVDPGPDLYNEQFF	TGCAGCGTTGATCCCGGGCCCGACCTCTACAATGAGCAGTTCTTC
TRBV29-1	few	-	TRBJ2-1	CSVELIGLIMTNEQFF	TGCAGCGTTGAATTAATCGGCCTCATTATGACCAATGAGCAGTTCTTC
TRBV18	-	TRBD1	TRBJ2-7	CASSPLTGRQDYEQYF	TGTGCCAGCTCACCCTTGACAGGGCGACAGGACTACGAGCAGTACTTC
TRBV5-4	-	TRBD1	TRBJ1-2	CASSLGTQGNYGYTF	TGTGCCAGCAGCTTGGGCACACAGGGGAACTATGGCTACACCTTC
TRBV5-1	many	-	TRBJ2-1	CASRGRIAYNEQFF	TGCGCCAGCAGAGGAAGGATTGCCTACAATGAGCAGTTCTTC
TRBV28	-	-	TRBJ2-1	CASSLVALSYNEQFF	TGTGCCAGCAGTTTGGTGGCCCTCTCCTACAATGAGCAGTTCTTC
TRBV23-1	-	-	TRBJ1-5	CASSQVYRLKYRSNQPQHF	TGCGCCAGCAGTCAAGTTTACAGGTTGAAGTACCGTAGCAATCAGCCCCAGCATTTT
TRBV29-1	few	TRBD2	TRBJ2-5	CSVGEGETQYF	TGCAGCGTTGGGGAGGGGGAGACCCAGTACTTC
TRBV7-9	-	-	TRBJ2-5	CASSSSGTQYF	TGTGCCAGCAGCTCGTCGGGGACCCAGTACTTC
TRBV9	-	-	TRBJ2-3	CASSVDPLDTDTQYF	TGTGCCAGCAGCGTAGACCCCCTTGACACAGATACGCAGTATTTT
TRBV27	-	TRBD1	TRBJ2-7	CASTSGTGIGYEQYF	TGTGCCAGCACCTCCGGGACAGGAATTGGATACGAGCAGTACTTC
TRBV28	few	-	TRBJ2-5	CASSSQGQLRGTQYF	TGTGCCAGCAGTTCCCAGGGGCAACTTCGGGGGACCCAGTACTTC
TRBV12-3/TRBV12-4	few	TRBD2	TRBJ2-1	CASSRRTSGYYNEQFF	TGTGCCAGCAGCAGAAGGACTAGCGGGTACTACAATGAGCAGTTCTTC
TRBV20-1	many	-	TRBJ2-3	CSARDFQTDTQYF	TGCAGTGCTAGAGATTTTCAAACAGATACGCAGTATTTT
TRBV28	few	TRBD2	TRBJ2-1	CASSPSLGRDYYNEQFF	TGTGCCAGCAGTCCCTCCTTAGGGAGGGATTATTACAATGAGCAGTTCTTC
TRBV3-1	-	-	TRBJ2-3	CASSQASHTQYF	TGTGCCAGCAGCCAAGCCAGCCATACGCAGTATTTT